A selection of T cell receptor beta chains follows, all from one sample in a study of beta chain features in type 1 diabetes. The method was immunoSEQ multiplex PCR; TCRdb's version includes in-frame clones alone and lacks a portion of them. The table has 350,000 to 450,000 clones, 10% to 15% seen once; the top ten hold over 0.008%. Sequencing was carried out using naive CD4+ T cells from blood. These receptors came from a young woman with type 1 diabetes. The conserved cysteine and the conserved F or W are not part of the CDR3 here. Fields, in order: clone size, V gene, J gene, CDR3 protein. Clone size is given for some rows only: seen once, a few or many times, or a class if the clone is expanded.

size: few
V: TRBV4-1
J: TRBJ2-3
CDR3: ASSQKTSGVSQDTQY

size: few
V: TRBV9
J: TRBJ2-3
CDR3: ASSSIGLGPQY

size: few
V: TRBV18
J: TRBJ2-5
CDR3: ASSPLAETQY

size: -
V: TRBV6-5
J: TRBJ2-7
CDR3: ASSRSGQGTYEQY

size: -
V: TRBV5-4
J: TRBJ1-4
CDR3: ASSYGTGEKLF

size: few
V: TRBV4-2
J: TRBJ2-3
CDR3: ASSQDLGGRVMTDTQY

size: few
V: TRBV7-2
J: TRBJ2-7
CDR3: ASSLESAGPYEQY

size: -
V: TRBV29-1
J: -
CDR3: SATSSRISYEQY

size: -
V: TRBV9
J: TRBJ2-7
CDR3: ASSGTPGSYEQY

size: -
V: TRBV7-9
J: TRBJ1-2
CDR3: ASSRDSYGYT

size: few
V: TRBV2
J: TRBJ2-3
CDR3: ASSLQVGGDTQY

size: -
V: TRBV5-6
J: TRBJ2-1
CDR3: ASSLVDNEQF

size: -
V: TRBV11-1
J: TRBJ2-7
CDR3: ASSNSGRASYEQY

size: few
V: TRBV5-5
J: TRBJ2-1
CDR3: ASSAQGYEQF

size: few
V: TRBV30
J: TRBJ2-3
CDR3: AWSRGSADTQY

size: -
V: TRBV18
J: TRBJ2-7
CDR3: ASSPKDALSGGYEQY

size: -
V: TRBV30
J: TRBJ2-7
CDR3: AWGALSEQY

size: -
V: TRBV6-6
J: TRBJ2-3
CDR3: ASSPQRAVTDTQY

size: few
V: TRBV5-4
J: TRBJ2-5
CDR3: ASSSVLAGGGETQY

size: -
V: TRBV4-3
J: TRBJ2-7
CDR3: ASSQGYRDEQY

size: -
V: TRBV15
J: TRBJ2-1
CDR3: ATRPGLENEQF

size: -
V: TRBV29-1
J: TRBJ2-1
CDR3: SVDGSGSEQF

size: -
V: TRBV5-1
J: TRBJ2-1
CDR3: ASTGSGGSSYNEQF

size: -
V: TRBV14
J: TRBJ2-3
CDR3: ASSQVDKVTQY

size: -
V: TRBV5-1
J: TRBJ1-1
CDR3: ASSVGIGENTEAF

size: few
V: TRBV7-2
J: TRBJ1-4
CDR3: ASSLAAGTNEKLF

size: -
V: TRBV7-6
J: TRBJ2-3
CDR3: ASSLASYTDTQY

size: few
V: TRBV15
J: TRBJ2-2
CDR3: ATSRLSSGYAGELF

size: -
V: TRBV19
J: TRBJ2-2
CDR3: ASSRGRRGDGNTGELF

size: few
V: TRBV29-1
J: TRBJ2-3
CDR3: SGTRTGRPDTQY

size: few
V: TRBV7-2
J: TRBJ1-2
CDR3: ASSRQYGYT

size: -
V: TRBV4-1
J: TRBJ2-7
CDR3: ASSPGLASYEQY

size: -
V: TRBV5-1
J: TRBJ2-6
CDR3: ASSSRGPSGANVLT

size: -
V: TRBV29-1
J: TRBJ2-1
CDR3: SVTKFGLADSRAYNEQF

size: few
V: TRBV30
J: TRBJ2-5
CDR3: AWGRMVGQY

size: -
V: TRBV7-9
J: TRBJ2-1
CDR3: ASSLGAGSYNEQF

size: -
V: TRBV5-1
J: TRBJ2-7
CDR3: ASSLGTVSSYEQY

size: -
V: TRBV19
J: TRBJ2-1
CDR3: ASANQRAIYNEQF

size: -
V: TRBV7-9
J: TRBJ2-7
CDR3: ASSRTQSSYEQY

size: -
V: TRBV19
J: TRBJ1-1
CDR3: ASSIAGTPNTEAF

size: -
V: TRBV25-1
J: TRBJ1-1
CDR3: ASSEYMPGAEAF

size: few
V: TRBV27
J: TRBJ1-2
CDR3: ASSLQGADGYT

size: few
V: TRBV11-2
J: TRBJ2-7
CDR3: ASSRGVKGVGEQY

size: -
V: TRBV15
J: TRBJ1-4
CDR3: ATSVEQGDKLF

size: few
V: TRBV7-9
J: TRBJ1-2
CDR3: ASSLVVVNGYT